This T cell receptor (beta chain) originates from a study of T cells in Graves' hyperthyroidism and ophthalmopathy. With 2 bases removed from V and 3 bases from J, the gap between germline ends came to 9 bases. Germline CDR1 LNHDA, CDR2 SQIVND (reference sequence). This CDR3 has 14 residues. This clonotype was seen a handful of times. The investigators amplified TCR beta CDR3 regions from RNA transcripts. The HTBI set primed first-round TCR CDR3 RT-PCR. Via MiXCR, TCRdb re-called the multiplex PCR reads, giving one row per CDR3 protein. The sample shows 540,000 or so distinct CDR3 sequences, approximately 15% of them seen only once.

This TCR was sampled from a woman aged 25-40 years with Graves' hyperthyroidism. What was sequenced was blood. The rearrangement joins TRBV19 to TRBJ2-3; no reliable D call. As DNA, the CDR3 is TGTGCCAGTAGTATATCTCGGTCAACAGATACGCAGTATTTT. It is translated as CASSISRSTDTQYF.